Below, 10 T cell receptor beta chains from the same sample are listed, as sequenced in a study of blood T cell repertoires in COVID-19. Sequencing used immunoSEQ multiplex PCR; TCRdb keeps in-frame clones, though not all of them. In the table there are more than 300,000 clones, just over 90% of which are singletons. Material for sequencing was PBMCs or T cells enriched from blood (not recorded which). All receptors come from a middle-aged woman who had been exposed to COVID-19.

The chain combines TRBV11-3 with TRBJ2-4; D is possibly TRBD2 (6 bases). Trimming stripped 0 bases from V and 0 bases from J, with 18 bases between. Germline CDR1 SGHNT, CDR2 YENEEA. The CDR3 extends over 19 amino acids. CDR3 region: CASSLDSGGGDVAKNIQYF. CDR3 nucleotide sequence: TGTGCCAGCAGCTTAGATTCCGGGGGAGGTGATGTAGCCAAAAACATTCAGTACTTC.

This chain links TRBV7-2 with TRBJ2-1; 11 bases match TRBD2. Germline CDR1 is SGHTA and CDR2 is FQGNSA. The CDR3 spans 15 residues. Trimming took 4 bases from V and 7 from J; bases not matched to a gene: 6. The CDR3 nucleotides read TGTGCCAGCAGCTCCCTAGCGGGAGGAGGGAATGAGCAGTTCTTC. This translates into CASSSLAGGGNEQFF.

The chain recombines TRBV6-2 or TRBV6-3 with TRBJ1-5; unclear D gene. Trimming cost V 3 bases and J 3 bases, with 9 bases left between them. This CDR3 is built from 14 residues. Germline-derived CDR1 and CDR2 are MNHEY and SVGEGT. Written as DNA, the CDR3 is TGTGCCAGCAGTTATCGGAACTACAATCAGCCCCAGCATTTT. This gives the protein CASSYRNYNQPQHF.

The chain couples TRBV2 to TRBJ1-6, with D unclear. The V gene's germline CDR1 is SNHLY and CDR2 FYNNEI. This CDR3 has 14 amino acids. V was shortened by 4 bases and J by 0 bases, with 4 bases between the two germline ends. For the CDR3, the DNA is TGTGCCAGCAGTGGGCTCTCCTATAATTCACCCCTCCACTTT. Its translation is CASSGLSYNSPLHF.

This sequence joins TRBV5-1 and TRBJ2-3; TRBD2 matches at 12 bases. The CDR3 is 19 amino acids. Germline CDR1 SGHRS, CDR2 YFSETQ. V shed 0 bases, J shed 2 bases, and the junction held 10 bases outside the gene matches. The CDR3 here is CASSLGLAGAYFTTDTQYF. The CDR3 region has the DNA TGCGCCAGCAGCTTGGGACTAGCGGGGGCTTACTTTACCACAGATACGCAGTATTTT.

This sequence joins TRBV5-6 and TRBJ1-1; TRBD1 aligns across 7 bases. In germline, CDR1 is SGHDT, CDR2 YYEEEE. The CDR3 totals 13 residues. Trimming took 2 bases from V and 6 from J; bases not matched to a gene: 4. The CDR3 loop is CASSFGGGPEAFF. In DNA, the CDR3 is TGTGCCAGCAGCTTTGGAGGGGGCCCTGAAGCTTTCTTT.

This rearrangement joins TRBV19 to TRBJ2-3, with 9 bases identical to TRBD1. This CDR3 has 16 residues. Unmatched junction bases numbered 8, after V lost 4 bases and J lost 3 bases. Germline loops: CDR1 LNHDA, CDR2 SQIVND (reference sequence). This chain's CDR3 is CASSTQGQGRTDTQYF. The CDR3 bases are TGTGCCAGTAGTACGCAGGGACAGGGTCGGACAGATACGCAGTATTTT.

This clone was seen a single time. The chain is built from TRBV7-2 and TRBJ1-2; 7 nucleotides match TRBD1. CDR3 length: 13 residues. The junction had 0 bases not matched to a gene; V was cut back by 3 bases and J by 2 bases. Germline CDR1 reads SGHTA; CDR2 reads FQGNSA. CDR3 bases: TGTGCCAGCAGCTTGGGACAGAACTATGGCTACACCTTC. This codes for CASSLGQNYGYTF.

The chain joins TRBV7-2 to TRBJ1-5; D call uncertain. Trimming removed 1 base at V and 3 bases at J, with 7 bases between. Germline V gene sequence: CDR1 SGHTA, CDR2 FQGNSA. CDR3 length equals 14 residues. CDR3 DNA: TGTGCCAGCAGCTTAGGGACTTACAATCAGCCCCAGCATTTT. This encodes CASSLGTYNQPQHF.

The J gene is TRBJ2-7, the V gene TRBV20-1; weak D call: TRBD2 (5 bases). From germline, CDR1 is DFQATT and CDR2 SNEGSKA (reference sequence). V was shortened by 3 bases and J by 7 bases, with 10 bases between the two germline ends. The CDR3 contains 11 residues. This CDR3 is CSASRAEEQYF. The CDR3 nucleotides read TGCAGTGCTAGTAGAGCGGAAGAGCAGTACTTC.